The 29 T cell receptor beta chains in this list originate from one sample, sequenced in a study of graft-versus-host responses after intestinal transplantation. No antigen is known for these receptors. Libraries were prepared by immunoSEQ multiplex PCR; TCRdb keeps only in-frame clonotypes and omits some of them. In the table there are 35,000 to 45,000 clones, around 94% of which are singletons. The sample in question was unstimulated CD4+ T cells sorted from spleen or lymph node cells, obtained before transplant. Receptor source: a human donor who was the organ donor for an intestinal transplant.

This chain uses TRBV4-1 with TRBJ1-1; TRBD1 might be the D (5 bases). The ends were cut back, 3 bases at V and 7 bases at J, with 12 bases in the middle. Germline lookup yields CDR1 MGHRA and CDR2 YSYEKL. CDR3 size: 13 residues. CDR3 sequence (DNA): TGCGCCAGCAGCCATCGGGCGGACAATGAAGCTTTCTTT. Amino acid sequence: CASSHRADNEAFF.

This clone was detected only once. J is TRBJ2-7 and V is TRBV2; 7 bases are shared with TRBD1. With 6 bases clipped from V and 1 base from J, the junction kept 9 bases outside the gene matches. This CDR3 contains 15 residues. Germline V gene sequence: CDR1 SNHLY, CDR2 FYNNEI. The CDR3 DNA follows: TGTGCCAGCAGCGACCAGACAGGGTGGTCCTACGAGCAGTACTTC. Its translation: CASSDQTGWSYEQYF. Filled out from reference TRBV2 and TRBJ2-7, the complete variable domain reads EPEVTQTPSHQVTQMGQEVILRCVPISNHLYFYWYRQILGQKVEFLVSFYNNEISEKSEIFDDQFSVERPDGSNFTLKIRSTKLEDSAMYFCASSDQTGWSYEQYFGPGTRLTVT.

V usage is TRBV19 and J usage is TRBJ1-2; D call uncertain. V was trimmed by 1 base and J by 5 bases, leaving 8 bases between them. The V gene's germline CDR1 is LNHDA and CDR2 SQIVND (reference sequence). The CDR3 is 13 residues long. CDR3 protein: CASSIVFGYGYTF. CDR3 in DNA: TGTGCCAGTAGTATAGTCTTTGGGTATGGCTACACCTTC.

This chain uses TRBV9 with TRBJ2-7; a weak D match, TRBD1 (7 bases). Germline V gives CDR1 SGDLS, CDR2 YYNGEE. The CDR3 spans 15 residues. V was clipped by 2 bases and J by 2 bases, with 14 bases between them. The DNA for the CDR3 is TGTGCCAGCAGCGTGGACGCGGGACAGACCTACGAGCAGTACTTC. Its translation is CASSVDAGQTYEQYF.

The gene calls are TRBV9 and TRBJ1-5; 7 bases agree with TRBD1. Germline CDR1 is SGDLS and CDR2 is YYNGEE. The length of the CDR3 is 15 residues. The trim removed 2 bases at V and 2 bases at J, leaving 4 bases unmatched. DNA of the CDR3: TGTGCCAGCAGCGTGACAGGGTCTGGCAATCAGCCCCAGCATTTT. Protein: CASSVTGSGNQPQHF.

The V gene is TRBV29-1, the J gene TRBJ1-3; D remains ambiguous. CDR3 size: 11 residues. CDR1 is SQVTM, CDR2 ANQGSEA, per germline. V was shortened by 4 bases and J by 6 bases, with 7 bases between the two germline ends. CDR3 protein: CSVAQQNTIYF. The CDR3 nucleotides read TGCAGCGTTGCACAGCAAAACACCATATATTTT.

The chain is built from TRBV28 and TRBJ2-1, with 7 bases lining up with TRBD1. Germline V gene lookup returns CDR1 MDHEN and CDR2 SYDVKM. The CDR3 runs 16 residues. The J segment lost 4 bases and the V segment lost 5 bases, leaving 11 bases of the junction unmatched. CDR3 region: CASSIIRQGEYNEQFF. The DNA for the CDR3 is TGTGCCAGCAGTATCATTCGACAGGGAGAGTACAATGAGCAGTTCTTC. Complete variable domain (other parts from reference TRBV28 and TRBJ2-1): DVKVTQSSRYLVKRTGEKVFLECVQDMDHENMFWYRQDPGLGLRLIYFSYDVKMKEKGDIPEGYSVSREKKERFSLILESASTNQTSMYLCASSIIRQGEYNEQFFGPGTRLTVL.

This chain uses TRBV5-1 with TRBJ1-2, with TRBD1 matching 7 bases. This CDR3 region has 16 residues. From germline, CDR1 is SGHRS and CDR2 YFSETQ. Unmatched junction bases numbered 7, after V lost 2 bases and J lost 0 bases. DNA for the CDR3: TGCGCCAGCAGCTTTTCAGGGGGATCAGCTAACTATGGCTACACCTTC. The encoded protein is CASSFSGGSANYGYTF.

The chain has TRBV27 and TRBJ2-7; 8 nucleotides align to TRBD1. V trimming: 4 bases; J trimming: 2 bases; junction bases outside the gene matches: 7. The germline CDR1 and CDR2 sequences are MNHEY and SMNVEV (reference sequence). This CDR3 region has 15 residues. The CDR3 here is CASSWTGTGAYEQYF. DNA for the CDR3: TGTGCCAGCAGTTGGACCGGGACAGGCGCCTACGAGCAGTACTTC.

The chain uses TRBV28 and TRBJ1-2; 7 bases align to TRBD1. This CDR3 is 13 amino acids long. Germline values: CDR1 MDHEN, CDR2 SYDVKM. V shed 5 bases and J 0 bases; nucleotides not matched to a gene: 0. The CDR3 nucleotides are TGTGCCAGCAGTGACAGGGCTAACTATGGCTACACCTTC. Translation gives CASSDRANYGYTF.

This clone was seen once. The rearrangement uses TRBV2 and TRBJ1-1; TRBD1 matches at 7 bases. The junction had 7 bases not matched to a gene; V was cut back by 6 bases and J by 0 bases. Germline CDR1 is SNHLY and CDR2 is FYNNEI. This CDR3 contains 15 residues. The CDR3 spells CASSQGVYMNTEAFF. The CDR3 DNA follows: TGTGCCAGCAGCCAGGGGGTCTATATGAACACTGAAGCTTTCTTT.

The rearrangement uses TRBV5-4 and TRBJ2-2; TRBD2 agrees at 13 bases. CDR1 and CDR2 (germline): SGHNT, YYREEE (reference sequence). The CDR3 is 15 residues long. After removal of 1 base from V and 6 bases from J, the junction contained 0 bases not matched to a gene. CDR3 coding DNA: TGTGCCAGCAGCTTGACTAGCGGGGGGGCCGGGGAGCTGTTTTTT. Translating gives CASSLTSGGAGELFF. The full variable domain, in which reference TRBV5-4 and TRBJ2-2 provide the parts outside the CDR3, is ETGVTQSPTHLIKTRGQQVTLRCSSQSGHNTVSWYQQALGQGPQFIFQYYREEENGRGNFPPRFSGLQFPNYSSELNVNALELDDSALYLCASSLTSGGAGELFFGEGSRLTVL.

This rearrangement joins TRBV2 to TRBJ2-7; TRBD2 is a possible D gene (6 bases). V gave up 7 bases and J gave up 1 base, with 14 bases separating them. This CDR3 comprises 14 residues. From germline, CDR1 is SNHLY and CDR2 FYNNEI. Here the CDR3 DNA reads TGTGCCAGCAACCTAGCGTCCAGGTCCTACGAGCAGTACTTC. This translates into CASNLASRSYEQYF.

J is TRBJ1-2 and V is TRBV18, with a weak D call TRBD1 (5 bases). The CDR3 totals 16 residues. Germline assignment: CDR1 KGHSH and CDR2 LQKENI. The V end was cut by 3 bases, the J end by 0 bases, with 14 bases between. The CDR3 loop reads CASSPGTKLTNYGYTF. The CDR3, as DNA: TGTGCCAGCTCACCCGGGACTAAGCTAACTAACTATGGCTACACCTTC.

The chain joins TRBV5-6 to TRBJ2-7; D remains unclear. Trimming removed 2 bases from V and 3 bases from J, with 15 bases in between. This CDR3 spans 15 amino acids. Germline CDR1 is SGHDT and CDR2 is YYEEEE. The CDR3 reads CASSFFFASYYEQYF. The CDR3 DNA follows: TGTGCCAGCAGCTTCTTTTTTGCCTCTTACTACGAGCAGTACTTC.

The chain is built from TRBV4-2 and TRBJ2-3; 10 bases agree with TRBD2. With 4 bases clipped from V and 4 bases from J, the junction kept 5 bases outside the gene matches. CDR1 LGHNA and CDR2 YNFKEQ come from the germline V gene. The CDR3 runs 15 residues. The DNA of the CDR3 is TGTGCCAGCAGCCTCTCTAGCGGGGGACCAGATACGCAGTATTTT. Amino acids: CASSLSSGGPDTQYF.

The chain is built from TRBV7-2 and TRBJ1-2; D call uncertain. V lost 5 bases and J lost 7, with 11 bases in between. CDR1 is SGHTA, CDR2 FQGNSA, per germline. The CDR3 is 12 residues long. CDR3: CASSHTEFGYTF. CDR3 nucleotides: TGTGCCAGCAGCCATACGGAGTTTGGCTACACCTTC.

V and J are TRBV19 and TRBJ1-2; possible D gene TRBD1, 5 bases. The V end lost 9 bases, the J end lost 7 bases, and 18 bases lay between the germline ends. This CDR3 is 13 amino acids long. Germline CDR1 and CDR2: LNHDA and SQIVND (reference sequence). The CDR3 DNA follows: TGTGCCAGCCATGGACCGAAAAGGGGTGGCTACACCTTC. Amino acid sequence: CASHGPKRGGYTF.

The table lists this clone with a count of one. The chain has TRBV7-2 and TRBJ1-2; 7 nucleotides line up with TRBD1. V lost 5 bases to trimming and J lost 4 bases; unmatched junction nucleotides: 7. Per the germline V gene, CDR1 is SGHTA and CDR2 is FQGNSA. The CDR3 contains 14 residues. The CDR3 here is CASSPRDSFYGYTF. CDR3 in DNA: TGTGCCAGCAGCCCTAGGGACAGCTTCTATGGCTACACCTTC.

The V and J genes are TRBV5-4 and TRBJ2-1; 12 nucleotides agree with TRBD2. The V and J ends lost 5 bases and 8 bases, in that order; junction bases with no gene match: 5. Germline-derived CDR1 and CDR2 are SGHNT and YYREEE (reference sequence). CDR3 length: 14 residues. The CDR3 region has the DNA TGTGCCAGCAGACCTAGCGGGGGGGCATATGAGCAGTTCTTC. Its protein is CASRPSGGAYEQFF.

The chain has TRBV5-1 and TRBJ2-4; 7 bases agree with TRBD1. Trimming at V came to 2 bases and at J to 11 bases, leaving 7 bases not matched to a gene. This CDR3 has 13 residues. CDR1 and CDR2 from the germline V gene are SGHRS and YFSETQ. CDR3 amino acids: CASSLDRVSVQYF. CDR3 coding DNA: TGCGCCAGCAGCTTAGACAGGGTGTCGGTTCAGTACTTC.

The chain joins TRBV19 to TRBJ2-2; D gene unclear. CDR1 LNHDA and CDR2 SQIVND come from the germline V gene (reference sequence). This CDR3 has 14 residues. The V end lost 1 base, the J end lost 1 base, and 4 bases lay between the germline ends. The CDR3 DNA sequence: TGTGCCAGTAGTATAGCCGGGAACACCGGGGAGCTGTTTTTT. Protein: CASSIAGNTGELFF.

The V call is TRBV5-4, the J call TRBJ1-1; D is undetermined. Between the trimmed V and J ends, which lost 9 bases and 3 bases, there was a span of 12 bases. CDR3 size: 12 residues. The germline V gene has CDR1 SGHNT and CDR2 YYREEE (reference sequence). The CDR3 coding sequence is TGTGCCACGAGTTCGCGGGACACTGAAGCTTTCTTT. Protein: CATSSRDTEAFF.

The chain has TRBV2 and TRBJ1-2, with TRBD1 matching 8 bases. Trimming removed 1 base from V and 5 bases from J; junction bases left unmatched: 9. Germline V lookup: CDR1 SNHLY, CDR2 FYNNEI. The CDR3 loop spans 16 amino acids. CDR3 DNA sequence: TGTGCCAGCAGTGAAGGCCAGGGGGCCGCCGGTTATGGCTACACCTTC. Translating gives CASSEGQGAAGYGYTF. Full variable domain (remainder filled in from reference TRBV2 and TRBJ1-2): EPEVTQTPSHQVTQMGQEVILRCVPISNHLYFYWYRQILGQKVEFLVSFYNNEISEKSEIFDDQFSVERPDGSNFTLKIRSTKLEDSAMYFCASSEGQGAAGYGYTFGSGTRLTVV.

This rearrangement joins TRBV7-9 to TRBJ1-1; D gene uncertain. Trimming cost V 2 bases and J 1 base, with 5 bases left between them. This CDR3 is built from 13 residues. Germline V lookup: CDR1 SEHNR, CDR2 FQNEAQ (reference sequence). CDR3 DNA: TGTGCCAGCAGCTTAAGGGAGAACACTGAAGCTTTCTTT. This gives the protein CASSLRENTEAFF.

The gene calls are TRBV5-1 and TRBJ2-5; TRBD2 aligns across 10 bases. CDR1 and CDR2 (germline): SGHRS, YFSETQ. There are 16 residues in the CDR3. V was clipped by 0 bases and J by 5 bases; unmatched bases: 7. In DNA form, the CDR3 reads TGCGCCAGCAGCTTGGGCAGCGGGGGGGCCCAGGAGACCCAGTACTTC. Translating it yields CASSLGSGGAQETQYF.

The chain joins TRBV7-9 to TRBJ1-2, with a tentative D call TRBD1 (6 bases). V was cut by 1 base and J by 8 bases, with 14 bases left in between. Germline V gene sequence: CDR1 SEHNR, CDR2 FQNEAQ (reference sequence). The length of the CDR3 is 14 residues. DNA for the CDR3: TGTGCCAGCAGCTTAGATTCGGGGGCGGCCGGCTACACCTTC. As protein: CASSLDSGAAGYTF.

This chain joins TRBV28 and TRBJ1-2, with D maybe TRBD1 (5 bases). V was trimmed by 1 base and J by 6 bases, leaving 12 bases between them. Germline V gene lookup returns CDR1 MDHEN and CDR2 SYDVKM. This CDR3 has 14 residues. The CDR3 loop reads CASSLYLGVNGYTF. CDR3 DNA: TGTGCCAGCAGTTTATATTTGGGGGTGAATGGCTACACCTTC.

The chain recombines TRBV15 with TRBJ2-7, with 11 bases aligning to TRBD1. Germline assignment: CDR1 LNHNV and CDR2 YYDKDF (reference sequence). J gave up 6 bases and V 3 bases, and 1 base lay outside the gene matches. The CDR3 is 13 residues long. CDR3 sequence: CATSRDRGREQYF. In DNA, the CDR3 is TGTGCCACCAGCAGGGACAGGGGGCGCGAGCAGTACTTC.